This is a list of T cell receptor beta chains from one sample in a study of cytomegalovirus exposure and HLA in healthy donors. Assay used: immunoSEQ multiplex PCR; TCRdb lists only in-frame clones, some missing. The profile shows over 85,000 clones, roughly 84% of them singletons. The source material was PBMCs. The receptors originated from a man aged 30 to 39 in good health and CMV-seropositive. CDR3s include the opening cysteine and the closing phenylalanine or tryptophan. D genes are given only for firm matches. Only part of the rows carry a size: once, few, many, or a class if the clone is expanded.

>.|TRBD1|TRBJ1-6|TRBV6-1
CASSATGGFYNSPLHF
TGTGCCAGCAGTGCCACAGGGGGTTTCTATAATTCACCCCTCCACTTT
>.|.|TRBJ2-5|TRBV7-9
CASTMTGRRGQETQYF
TGTGCCAGCACCATGACTGGCCGACGAGGCCAGGAGACCCAGTACTTC
>few|.|TRBJ1-2|TRBV18
CASSPPGEQLNYGYTF
TGTGCCAGCTCACCTCCCGGGGAGCAGCTTAACTATGGCTACACCTTC
>.|TRBD2|TRBJ2-3|TRBV5-4
CASSGGGEPTDTQYF
TGTGCCAGCAGCGGTGGGGGGGAACCCACAGATACGCAGTATTTT
>few|TRBD1|TRBJ1-4|TRBV13
CASSGGQLSGEKLFF
TGTGCCAGCAGCGGGGGACAGTTGAGTGGTGAAAAACTGTTTTTT
>.|.|TRBJ1-2|TRBV25-1
CASSDSRRVTSYGYTF
TGTGCCAGCAGTGATTCCCGTCGGGTAACGAGCTATGGCTACACCTTC
>.|.|TRBJ2-7|TRBV7-6
CASSLTRGSHEQYF
TGTGCCAGCAGCCTCACCAGGGGTTCCCACGAGCAGTACTTC
>.|.|TRBJ1-4|TRBV14
CASSQGGRLYEKLFF
TGTGCCAGCAGCCAAGGGGGCAGGCTATATGAAAAACTGTTTTTT
>.|.|TRBJ2-1|TRBV7-2
CASSLDRGLGNEQFF
TGTGCCAGCAGCTTAGATAGGGGATTGGGGAATGAGCAGTTCTTC
>.|.|TRBJ1-1|TRBV20-1
CSAKSRVEAFF
TGCAGTGCTAAGAGCCGGGTTGAAGCTTTCTTT
>.|.|TRBJ1-5|TRBV1
CTSSQEMENNQPQHF
TGCACCAGCAGCCAAGAAATGGAGAACAATCAGCCCCAGCATTTT
>.|TRBD1|TRBJ2-7|TRBV2
CASSVHQGAYEQYF
TGTGCCAGCAGTGTTCATCAGGGGGCCTACGAGCAGTACTTC
>few|.|TRBJ1-1|TRBV5-1
CASSLESTEAFF
TGCGCCAGCAGCTTGGAGAGCACTGAAGCTTTCTTT
>.|TRBD1|TRBJ2-1|TRBV5-6
CASSLQGFGDEQFF
TGTGCCAGCAGCTTACAGGGGTTTGGGGATGAGCAGTTCTTC
>.|.|TRBJ2-3|TRBV11-2
CASSLVGRDTQYF
TGTGCCAGCAGCTTAGTGGGGAGGGATACGCAGTATTTT
>.|.|TRBJ2-7|TRBV25-1
CASSEPRGQFPYEQYF
TGTGCCAGCAGTGAACCCAGGGGTCAATTCCCCTACGAGCAGTACTTC
>few|.|TRBJ1-1|TRBV5-6
CASRRGLGNTEAFF
TGTGCCAGCAGGAGAGGTTTAGGGAACACTGAAGCTTTCTTT
>.|.|TRBJ2-2|TRBV12-1
CASSFVWTSGGAYTGELFF
TGTGCCAGCAGCTTCGTATGGACTAGCGGGGGGGCCTACACCGGGGAGCTGTTTTTT
>.|.|TRBJ2-7|TRBV11-2
CASSFSQSYEQYF
TGTGCCAGCAGCTTCTCACAGTCCTACGAGCAGTACTTC
>.|TRBD2|TRBJ2-3|TRBV5-5
CASSLERGLSTDTQYF
TGTGCCAGCAGCTTGGAGCGGGGCCTTAGCACAGATACGCAGTATTTT
>.|TRBD2|TRBJ2-7|TRBV5-1
CASGNERGYEQYF
TGCGCCAGCGGAAATGAGCGGGGGTACGAGCAGTACTTC
>.|.|TRBJ2-1|TRBV19
CASSMGSNEQFF
TGTGCCAGTAGTATGGGGAGCAATGAGCAGTTCTTC
>.|.|TRBJ1-6|TRBV2
CASSEQGLGRSPLHF
TGTGCCAGCAGTGAACAGGGCTTGGGCCGTTCACCCCTCCACTTT
>.|.|TRBJ2-7|TRBV28
CATSYGADPSSYF
TGTGCCACTTCGTATGGGGCCGATCCATCCTCGTACTTC
>.|.|TRBJ2-1|TRBV5-4
CASTLGFGGSYNEQFF
TGTGCCAGCACCCTTGGATTCGGGGGTTCCTACAATGAGCAGTTCTTC
>.|TRBD1|TRBJ1-1|TRBV18
CASSPRTGGADTEAFF
TGTGCCAGCTCACCTCGGACAGGGGGGGCGGACACTGAAGCTTTCTTT
>.|TRBD1|TRBJ2-7|TRBV6-1
CASIEGTGYYEQYF
TGTGCCAGCATCGAAGGGACAGGGTACTACGAGCAGTACTTC
>.|TRBD1|TRBJ2-2|TRBV28
CASRPRDRDTGELFF
TGTGCCAGCAGACCCCGAGACAGGGACACCGGGGAGCTGTTTTTT
>.|TRBD1|TRBJ1-5|TRBV4-1
CASSFGQGAGQPQHF
TGCGCCAGCAGCTTCGGCCAGGGGGCCGGTCAGCCCCAGCATTTT
>once|.|TRBJ2-1|TRBV4-1
CASSQGLSGPSYNEQFF
TGCGCCAGCAGCCAGGGCCTTAGCGGTCCCTCCTACAATGAGCAGTTCTTC
>once|.|TRBJ1-2|TRBV6-6
CASSLAGLNGYTF
TGTGCCAGCAGTCTGGCGGGGCTGAATGGCTACACCTTC
>.|.|TRBJ1-5|TRBV6-1
CASKFSGGGNQPQHF
TGTGCCAGCAAGTTTTCGGGGGGCGGAAATCAGCCCCAGCATTTT
>.|.|TRBJ2-2|TRBV30
CAWSWGRDTGELFF
TGTGCCTGGAGTTGGGGCAGGGACACCGGGGAGCTGTTTTTT
>.|TRBD2|TRBJ2-1|TRBV10-1
CASSEPTSGGVNEQFF
TGCGCCAGCAGTGAGCCGACTAGCGGGGGAGTTAATGAGCAGTTCTTC
>.|.|TRBJ2-7|TRBV5-4
CASSLGQEDEQYF
TGTGCCAGCAGCTTGGGACAGGAGGACGAGCAGTACTTC
>.|.|TRBJ1-4|TRBV6-5
CASRTPQGLSEKLFF
TGTGCCAGCAGAACTCCGCAGGGTTTATCTGAAAAACTGTTTTTT
>.|.|TRBJ1-2|TRBV4-1
CASSLTGTANYGYTF
TGCGCCAGCAGCCTGACAGGTACAGCTAACTATGGCTACACCTTC
>.|TRBD1|TRBJ2-1|TRBV5-4
CASSHGTGGRGEQFF
TGTGCCAGCAGCCATGGGACAGGGGGTAGGGGTGAGCAGTTCTTC
>.|.|TRBJ1-6|TRBV7-8
CASSWAGADNSPLHF
TGTGCCAGCAGCTGGGCGGGGGCAGATAATTCACCCCTCCACTTT
>.|TRBD2|TRBJ2-5|TRBV4-1
CASSQLPGLAGGKEETQYF
TGCGCCAGCAGCCAGTTACCGGGACTAGCGGGGGGCAAAGAAGAGACCCAGTACTTC
>.|TRBD2|TRBJ2-3|TRBV6-1
CASSGSGGARRNTQYF
TGTGCCAGCAGTGGTAGCGGGGGGGCTAGAAGAAATACGCAGTATTTT
>.|.|TRBJ2-1|TRBV6-5
CASSNIVPNNEQFF
TGTGCCAGCAGTAATATAGTCCCCAACAATGAGCAGTTCTTC
>.|.|TRBJ2-7|TRBV27
CASSSTYEQYF
TGTGCCAGCAGTTCCACCTACGAGCAGTACTTC
>few|TRBD1|TRBJ2-7|TRBV4-1
CASSQQGDPSYEQYF
TGCGCCAGCAGCCAACAGGGGGACCCCTCCTACGAGCAGTACTTC
>.|TRBD1|TRBJ2-2|TRBV5-1
CASRALGTGGRVSGELFF
TGCGCCAGCAGGGCCTTGGGGACAGGGGGCCGTGTTTCCGGGGAGCTGTTTTTT
>.|.|TRBJ1-3|TRBV11-2
CASSLEVTGARRPNF
TGTGCCAGCAGCTTAGAGGTGACAGGAGCTAGAAGACCCAATTTT
>.|TRBD1|TRBJ1-1|TRBV5-1
CASRFRDGSGGAFF
TGCGCCAGCAGATTCAGGGACGGTTCAGGGGGAGCTTTCTTT
>once|.|TRBJ1-1|TRBV11-2
CASSLTGRGEAFF
TGTGCCAGCAGCTTAACTGGTCGAGGTGAAGCTTTCTTT
>.|.|TRBJ1-4|TRBV11-2
CASSLGARWEEKLFF
TGTGCCAGCAGCTTGGGAGCTAGGTGGGAGGAAAAACTGTTTTTT
>.|.|TRBJ1-1|TRBV6-1
CASSEAAAMNTEAFF
TGTGCCAGCAGTGAAGCTGCCGCGATGAACACTGAAGCTTTCTTT
>.|TRBD1|TRBJ2-2|TRBV11-2
CASTPGTGGTGELFF
TGTGCCAGCACCCCCGGGACAGGGGGAACCGGGGAGCTGTTTTTT
>.|.|TRBJ2-3|TRBV10-3
CAISEGATSTDTQYF
TGTGCCATCAGTGAGGGGGCCACTAGCACAGATACGCAGTATTTT
>.|.|TRBJ2-7|TRBV9
CASGVRDYEQYF
TGTGCCAGCGGAGTCAGGGATTACGAGCAGTACTTC
>few|TRBD1|TRBJ1-1|TRBV11-2
CASSSSTGGRTEAFF
TGTGCCAGCAGCTCGAGTACAGGGGGTAGGACTGAAGCTTTCTTT
>.|TRBD1|TRBJ2-3|TRBV13
CASSSINLLDRANRDTQYF
TGTGCCAGCAGCTCAATTAATCTTTTGGACAGGGCAAACCGCGATACGCAGTATTTT
>few|TRBD1|TRBJ1-1|TRBV7-2
CASSLVATGGVNTEAFF
TGTGCCAGCAGCTTAGTGGCGACAGGGGGCGTCAACACTGAAGCTTTCTTT